These 10 T cell receptor beta chains share one sample of origin, sequenced in a study of CD8+CD57+ T cells in acquired aplastic anemia. Profiling that covered TCR beta VDJ and CDR3 relied on genomic DNA as its template. TCRdb reprocessed the reads via MiXCR and lists one record per CDR3 protein. The sample has a few hundred thousand distinct CDR3 sequences; approximately 57% are singletons. The sample comprised sorted CD4+, CD8+, or CD8+CD57+ T cells (not recorded which) from PBMCs. The receptors here all came from a human donor in good health.

This clonotype came up once. This chain links TRBV7-3 with TRBJ2-7; D possibly corresponds to TRBD2 (5 bases). Germline CDR1 and CDR2: SGHTA and FQGTGA. The V and J ends lost 5 bases and 0 bases respectively, with 17 bases between them. The CDR3 runs 16 residues. Written as DNA, the CDR3 is TGTGCCAGCAGCCCCCGGGGTAGTGCTAGCTCCTACGAGCAGTACTTC. Its translation: CASSPRGSASSYEQYF.

This clonotype was recorded many times. The CDR3 sequence: CASSPPRAGVDYGYTF. The CDR3 DNA reads as TGCGCCAGCAGCCCCCCGAGGGCAGGGGTGGACTATGGCTACACCTTC. The chain carries TRBV5-1 and TRBJ1-2; D perhaps matches TRBD1 (6 bases). V was shortened by 4 bases and J by 3 bases, with 19 bases between the two germline ends. This CDR3 comprises 16 residues. Germline CDR1 and CDR2: SGHRS and YFSETQ.

V usage is TRBV20-1 and J usage is TRBJ1-5; D is unresolved. The CDR3 consists of 13 residues. CDR1 is DFQATT, CDR2 SNEGSKA, per germline (reference sequence). V lost 6 bases and J 0 bases, leaving 9 bases between the germline ends. The CDR3 loop is CSAGSGSNQPQHF. The CDR3 nucleotides are TGCAGTGCAGGCTCAGGTAGCAATCAGCCCCAGCATTTT.

The chain couples TRBV25-1 to TRBJ2-5; 10 positions agree with TRBD1. Per the germline V gene, CDR1 is MGHDK and CDR2 is SYGVNS. This CDR3 region has 17 residues. The ends lost 3 bases at V and 5 bases at J; junction bases unmatched: 12. The CDR3 nucleotides are TGTGCCAGCAGTGACGTACCCGGACAGGGGGTCGGGGAGACCCAGTACTTC. Encoded protein: CASSDVPGQGVGETQYF.

This chain uses TRBV10-3 with TRBJ2-1, with D maybe TRBD1 (6 bases). In germline, CDR1 is ENHRY, CDR2 SYGVKD. V shed 4 bases and J shed 7 bases, with 17 bases lying between them. The CDR3 length is 15 residues. CDR3 DNA: TGTGCCATCAGTGCCGGCACAGGGAAAGGTAATGAGCAGTTCTTC. Translation: CAISAGTGKGNEQFF.

The table lists this clonotype with a count of one. The chain employs TRBV11-2 and TRBJ2-7; D not resolved. The CDR3 consists of 14 residues. V lost 1 base and J lost 4, with 11 bases in between. CDR1 is SGHAT and CDR2 is FQNNGV in the germline V gene. The chain's CDR3 is CASSLGVGRYEQYF. For the CDR3, the DNA is TGTGCCAGCAGCTTAGGGGTCGGGCGGTACGAGCAGTACTTC.

This clonotype occurred once. This chain connects TRBV7-4 to TRBJ2-1; TRBD1 aligns across 9 bases. Germline V CDR1 and CDR2: SGHVT, SQSDAQ. The ends lost 5 bases at V and 7 bases at J; junction bases unmatched: 12. This CDR3 is 16 amino acids long. CDR3 residues: CASSTTGGISVNEQFF. The DNA for the CDR3 is TGTGCCAGCAGCACGACAGGGGGTATATCGGTTAATGAGCAGTTCTTC.

The V and J genes are TRBV5-1 and TRBJ2-2, with D perhaps matching TRBD1 or TRBD2 (6 bases each). This CDR3 comprises 15 residues. Germline V gene sequence: CDR1 SGHRS, CDR2 YFSETQ. V lost 2 bases to trimming and J lost 2 bases, with 10 bases between them. The CDR3 nucleotides are TGCGCCAGCAGCTTTCGGGGGCGAAACACCGGGGAGCTGTTTTTT. It codes for CASSFRGRNTGELFF.

The chain uses TRBV11-2 and TRBJ2-1; D gene ambiguous. The germline V gene encodes CDR1 SGHAT and CDR2 FQNNGV. Trimming took 8 bases from V and 3 from J, leaving 11 bases between them. The CDR3 length is 13 residues. As DNA, the CDR3 is TGTGCCAGCGGTAGGACGATCTACAATGAGCAGTTCTTC. This codes for CASGRTIYNEQFF.

The chain employs TRBV19 and TRBJ1-6; no clear D gene. The germline V gene encodes CDR1 LNHDA and CDR2 SQIVND (reference sequence). CDR3 size: 14 residues. The V and J ends lost 5 bases and 7 bases respectively, with 12 bases between them. CDR3 region: CASSREVPNSPLHF. In DNA, the CDR3 is TGTGCCAGTAGTCGGGAAGTGCCCAATTCACCCCTCCACTTT.